These 7 T cell receptor beta chains were all obtained from the same sample, sequenced in a study of blood T cell repertoires in COVID-19. Only in-frame clones appear in the TCRdb table, and some are missing; sequencing was by immunoSEQ multiplex PCR. Here the sample spans approximately 140,000 clones, around 87% being singletons. The specimen was peripheral blood. The source is a man at least 80 years old with acute or convalescent COVID-19.

This clone appeared once. The chain combines TRBV7-3 with TRBJ1-2; D ambiguous. V was cut by 3 bases and J by 2 bases, with 7 bases left in between. The CDR3 is 13 amino acids. Germline-derived CDR1 and CDR2 are SGHTA and FQGTGA. The CDR3 loop reads CASSFGLNYGYTF. CDR3 sequence (DNA): TGTGCCAGCAGCTTCGGACTGAACTATGGCTACACCTTC.

The J gene is TRBJ2-5, the V gene TRBV30; the match to TRBD1 covers 12 bases. CDR3 length equals 14 residues. Per the germline V gene, CDR1 is GTSNPN and CDR2 is SVGIG (reference sequence). J lost 6 bases, V lost 4 bases, and 6 bases had no gene match. The CDR3 coding sequence is TGTGCCTGGAAGGAGGGACAGGGGGCAAAGACCCAGTACTTC. Its translation is CAWKEGQGAKTQYF.

The count of this clone is one. This chain joins TRBV27 and TRBJ2-1; D unclear. The V gene's germline CDR1 is MNHEY and CDR2 SMNVEV (reference sequence). CDR3 length: 14 amino acids. V was pared by 6 bases and J by 4 bases, with 13 bases between. The CDR3 protein is CASSPQETYNEQFF. The CDR3 region has the DNA TGTGCCAGCAGCCCCCAGGAAACTTACAATGAGCAGTTCTTC.

The chain employs TRBV1 and TRBJ1-5. TRBV1 is a known pseudogene. This CDR3 contains 16 residues. CDR3 protein: CTSSQDNSASGQPQHF. CDR3 in DNA: TGCACCAGCAGCCAAGATAATAGCGCTTCTGGGCAGCCCCAGCATTTT.

V usage is TRBV10-3 and J usage is TRBJ1-1; 11 nucleotides agree with TRBD1. J was trimmed by 0 bases and V by 3 bases; bases with no gene match: 6. Germline V gene sequence: CDR1 ENHRY, CDR2 SYGVKD. The length of the CDR3 is 17 residues. CDR3 DNA: TGTGCCATCAGTGACTCTGGACAGGGGGCCCTGAACACTGAAGCTTTCTTT. Encoded protein: CAISDSGQGALNTEAFF.

The chain uses TRBV6-5 and TRBJ2-7; the D gene is possibly TRBD1 (7 bases). Germline V CDR1 and CDR2: MNHEY, SVGAGI. The germline V and J ends were trimmed by 8 bases and 2 bases, with 13 bases remaining between them. CDR3 size: 13 residues. The CDR3 sequence is CASRGTAAYEQYF. CDR3 coding DNA: TGTGCCAGCCGGGGGACAGCGGCCTACGAGCAGTACTTC.

Only one count was recorded for this clone. V is TRBV6-5 and J is TRBJ1-2; possibly TRBD1 for D (5 bases). Germline V gene data show CDR1 as MNHEY and CDR2 as SVGAGI. The length of the CDR3 is 16 residues. The ends were cut back, 0 bases at V and 0 bases at J, with 11 bases in the middle. This CDR3 is CASSYSTVSANYGYTF. The CDR3 coding sequence is TGTGCCAGCAGTTACTCGACAGTCTCGGCTAACTATGGCTACACCTTC.